The next 12 T cell receptor beta chains were all read from a single sample in a study of shared clonotypes between healthy human individuals. The table came from immunoSEQ multiplex PCR; TCRdb's copy has only in-frame clones and leaves some out. The sample consists of 2 million to 2.5 million clones, 85% to 95% of them appearing once. Material for sequencing was naive CD4+ T cells from PBMCs. The subset was: CD45RA+ positively selected. The receptors here all came from a man aged 18 to 35 in good health. Some clones in this sample may be carry-over from other donors' samples.

Notes on this clone: Other DNA sequences in the same sample also yield this CDR3. The V and J genes are TRBV5-1 and TRBJ1-5; D is possibly TRBD1 (6 bases). CDR3 size: 14 residues. Per germline, CDR1 SGHRS and CDR2 YFSETQ. Trimming took off 4 bases at V and 1 base at J, with 9 bases between the two ends. CDR3 in DNA: TGCGCCAGCAGCCCGGACAGCAGCAATCAGCCCCAGCATTTT. This codes for CASSPDSSNQPQHF.

V gene TRBV25-1 combines with J gene TRBJ1-4, with a possible D match to TRBD1 (5 bases). Germline-derived CDR1 and CDR2 are MGHDK and SYGVNS. The CDR3 runs 16 residues. Trimming removed 6 bases at V and 0 bases at J, with 14 bases between. The CDR3: CASRRHGAATNEKLFF. The CDR3 DNA reads TGTGCCAGCAGGAGACATGGGGCTGCAACTAATGAAAAACTGTTTTTT.

This clone was found once. The chain recombines TRBV6-1 with TRBJ2-5; D is possibly TRBD1 (6 bases). The CDR3 runs to 12 residues. V lost 2 bases, J lost 5 bases, and 6 bases lay in between. Germline V gene data show CDR1 as MNHNS and CDR2 as SASEGT. CDR3: CASSERGETQYF. DNA for the CDR3: TGTGCCAGCAGTGAAAGGGGGGAGACCCAGTACTTC.

The J gene is TRBJ2-7, the V gene TRBV7-2, with D possibly being TRBD1 (6 bases). The germline V gene has CDR1 SGHTA and CDR2 FQGNSA. V was clipped by 1 base and J by 6 bases, with 13 bases between them. The CDR3 is 14 residues long. CDR3 protein: CASSLEGHRSEQYF. The CDR3 bases are TGTGCCAGCAGCTTAGAGGGACATCGATCCGAGCAGTACTTC.

This clone was seen a single time. The chain combines TRBV5-1 with TRBJ1-1; 7 bases line up with TRBD1. CDR1 is SGHRS and CDR2 is YFSETQ in the germline V gene. V gave up 3 bases and J gave up 1 base; unmatched junction bases: 3. The CDR3 is 14 amino acids. As DNA, the CDR3 is TGCGCCAGCAGCTGGGACAGACCGAACACTGAAGCTTTCTTT. Amino acids: CASSWDRPNTEAFF.

The chain carries TRBV7-3 and TRBJ2-3; D not certain. Trimming shortened V by 8 bases and J by 3 bases, and 15 bases separated the two germline ends. This CDR3 has 14 residues. Germline V CDR1 and CDR2: SGHTA, FQGTGA. The CDR3 reads CASAPGRETDTQYF. In nucleotides, the CDR3 is TGTGCCAGCGCCCCGGGCCGAGAGACAGATACGCAGTATTTT.

This clone has just one count. The chain is built from TRBV9 and TRBJ1-2, with 8 nucleotides matching TRBD1. V shed 3 bases, J shed 8 bases, and the junction held 6 bases outside the gene matches. The CDR3 is 13 residues long. CDR1 is SGDLS and CDR2 is YYNGEE in the germline V gene. This chain's CDR3 is CASSEGQAEGYTF. As DNA, the CDR3 is TGTGCCAGCAGCGAGGGACAGGCGGAGGGCTACACCTTC.

Comment on this clone: At the DNA level, this CDR3 is encoded by other sequences in the same sample as well. The chain employs TRBV18 and TRBJ2-7; D may be TRBD2 (5 bases). This CDR3 is 14 amino acids long. CDR1 and CDR2 (germline): KGHSH, LQKENI. The ends were cut back, 3 bases at V and 0 bases at J, with 9 bases in the middle. This chain's CDR3 is CASSPGLSSYEQYF. The CDR3 DNA reads as TGTGCCAGCTCACCCGGACTGAGCTCCTACGAGCAGTACTTC.

Only a few counts were recorded for this clone. The gene calls are TRBV10-1 and TRBJ1-1, with TRBD1 matching 8 bases. V dropped 8 bases and J dropped 1; count of bases not matched to a gene: 3. This CDR3 has 13 amino acids. Germline V gene lookup returns CDR1 WNHNN and CDR2 SYGVQD (reference sequence). CDR3 coding DNA: TGCGCCAGCCGTGGACAGGGGAACACTGAAGCTTTCTTT. Translation gives CASRGQGNTEAFF.

In DNA, the CDR3 is TGCGCCAGCAGCTTGGTTGGTAGCGACTACGAGCAGTACTTC. Protein: CASSLVGSDYEQYF. The rearrangement uses TRBV5-1 and TRBJ2-7; D may be TRBD2 (5 bases). This CDR3 contains 14 residues. Germline-derived CDR1 and CDR2 are SGHRS and YFSETQ. Deletions cut 0 bases from V and 3 bases from J, with 10 bases between.

To note about this clone: This specimen includes other DNA sequences encoding the same CDR3. The rearrangement links TRBV7-2 to TRBJ2-7, with TRBD1 identical over 8 bases. Looked up from germline, CDR1 is SGHTA and CDR2 is FQGNSA. The CDR3 extends over 14 amino acids. Unmatched junction bases numbered 2, after V lost 1 base and J lost 3 bases. CDR3 DNA sequence: TGTGCCAGCAGCTTAGGGACAGGGAGCTACGAGCAGTACTTC. Its translation is CASSLGTGSYEQYF.

The J gene is TRBJ2-5, the V gene TRBV19; D is possibly TRBD1 or TRBD2 (5 bases each). V lost 6 bases and J lost 0, with 5 bases in between. Germline V gene lookup returns CDR1 LNHDA and CDR2 SQIVND (reference sequence). This CDR3 comprises 12 residues. The CDR3 spells CASRGDQETQYF. The CDR3 nucleotides read TGTGCCAGTAGGGGGGACCAAGAGACCCAGTACTTC.